The next 5 T cell receptor beta chains were all read from a single sample in a study of blood T cell repertoires in COVID-19. Repertoires were generated with immunoSEQ multiplex PCR, while TCRdb's copy carries only in-frame clones and drops some. The profile shows 200,000 to 250,000 clones, about 82% of them singletons. Sequenced sample: peripheral blood. The receptors were gathered from a man aged 80 or over with acute or convalescent COVID-19.

The chain links TRBV13 to TRBJ2-1; D ambiguous. CDR1 is PRHDT and CDR2 is FYEKMQ in the germline V gene (reference sequence). The CDR3 covers 12 residues. The ends were cut back, 3 bases at V and 10 bases at J, with 10 bases in the middle. CDR3 nucleotides: TGTGCCAGCAGCTTCAGACTTGTAGAGCAGTTCTTC. Translation gives CASSFRLVEQFF.

The chain joins TRBV6-5 to TRBJ2-2, with 7 nucleotides matching TRBD2. Trimming removed 1 base from V and 2 bases from J; junction bases left unmatched: 4. In germline, CDR1 is MNHEY, CDR2 SVGAGI. This CDR3 has 16 residues. In DNA, the CDR3 is TGTGCCAGCAGTTACTACCCTAGCGGTAACACCGGGGAGCTGTTTTTT. Amino acids: CASSYYPSGNTGELFF.

The chain joins TRBV11-2 to TRBJ2-2, with a tentative D call TRBD2 (7 bases). The V gene's germline CDR1 is SGHAT and CDR2 FQNNGV. V lost 7 bases and J lost 7, with 13 bases in between. The CDR3 is 13 residues long. The CDR3 DNA reads TGTGCCAGCACCCCCGGGGGGCGCGGGGAGCTGTTTTTT. Its protein product is CASTPGGRGELFF.

The J gene is TRBJ2-3, the V gene TRBV24-1, with a tentative D call TRBD1 (6 bases). The CDR3 has 13 amino acids. The germline CDR1 and CDR2 sequences are KGHDR and SFDVKD. V lost 8 bases to trimming and J lost 2 bases, with 10 bases between them. CDR3 region: CATTDSLTDTQYF. For the CDR3, the DNA is TGTGCCACCACGGACAGTCTCACAGATACGCAGTATTTT.

This rearrangement joins TRBV12-5 to TRBJ2-1, with TRBD2 matching over 10 bases. V was pared by 7 bases and J by 7 bases, with 16 bases of the junction left unmatched. Germline V gene sequence: CDR1 LGHNT, CDR2 FRNRAP. The CDR3 totals 17 residues. CDR3 DNA sequence: TGTGCTAGTGCTCCTCCCAGGCGGCTAGCGGGGGTGAATGAGCAGTTCTTC. It yields the protein CASAPPRRLAGVNEQFF.